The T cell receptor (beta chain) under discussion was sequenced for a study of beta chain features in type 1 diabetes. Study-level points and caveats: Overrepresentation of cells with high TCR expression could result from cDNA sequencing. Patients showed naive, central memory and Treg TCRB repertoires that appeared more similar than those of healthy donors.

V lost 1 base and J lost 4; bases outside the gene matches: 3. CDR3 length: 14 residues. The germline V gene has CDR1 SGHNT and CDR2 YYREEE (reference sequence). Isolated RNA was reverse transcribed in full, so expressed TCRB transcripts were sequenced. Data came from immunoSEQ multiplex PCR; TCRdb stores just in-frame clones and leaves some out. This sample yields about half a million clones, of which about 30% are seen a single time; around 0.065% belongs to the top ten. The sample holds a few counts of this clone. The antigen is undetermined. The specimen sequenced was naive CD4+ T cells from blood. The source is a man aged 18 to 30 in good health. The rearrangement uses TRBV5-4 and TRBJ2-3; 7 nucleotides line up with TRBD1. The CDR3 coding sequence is TGTGCCAGCAGCTTGTCACAGGGGTCAGATACGCAGTATTTT. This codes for CASSLSQGSDTQYF.